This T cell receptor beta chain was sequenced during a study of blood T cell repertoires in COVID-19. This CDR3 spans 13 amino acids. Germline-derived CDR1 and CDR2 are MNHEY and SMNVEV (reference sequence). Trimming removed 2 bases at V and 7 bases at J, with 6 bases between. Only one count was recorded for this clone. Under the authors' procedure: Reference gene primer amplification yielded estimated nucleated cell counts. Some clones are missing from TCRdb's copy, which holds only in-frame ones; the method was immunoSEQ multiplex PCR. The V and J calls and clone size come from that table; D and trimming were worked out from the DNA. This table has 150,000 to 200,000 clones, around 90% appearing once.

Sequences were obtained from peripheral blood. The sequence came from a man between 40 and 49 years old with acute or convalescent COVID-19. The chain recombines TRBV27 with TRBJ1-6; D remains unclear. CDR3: CASSLAGNSPLHF. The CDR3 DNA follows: TGTGCCAGCAGTTTAGCGGGAAATTCACCCCTCCACTTT.